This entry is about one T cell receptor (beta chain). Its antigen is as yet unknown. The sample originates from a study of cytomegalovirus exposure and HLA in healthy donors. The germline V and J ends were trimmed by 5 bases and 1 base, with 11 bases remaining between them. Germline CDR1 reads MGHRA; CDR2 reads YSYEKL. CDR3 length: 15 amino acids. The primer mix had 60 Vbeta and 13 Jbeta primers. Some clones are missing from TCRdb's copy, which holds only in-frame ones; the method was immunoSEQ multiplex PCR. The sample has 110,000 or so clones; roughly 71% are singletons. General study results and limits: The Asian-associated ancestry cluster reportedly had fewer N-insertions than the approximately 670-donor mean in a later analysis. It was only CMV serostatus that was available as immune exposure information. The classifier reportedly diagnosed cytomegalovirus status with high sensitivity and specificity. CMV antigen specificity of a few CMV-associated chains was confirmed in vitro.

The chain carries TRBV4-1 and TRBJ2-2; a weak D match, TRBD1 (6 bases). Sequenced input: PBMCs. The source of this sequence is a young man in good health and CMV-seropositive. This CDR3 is CASSTPQGNTGELFF. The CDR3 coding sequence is TGCGCCAGCAGCACCCCACAGGGGAACACCGGGGAGCTGTTTTTT.